This entry is about one T cell receptor (beta chain). The sample's time point: newly diagnosed GD, antithyroid drugs for less than 3 months. There was RNA extracted from PBMCs, and the TCR library was made from it. The CDR3 loop spans 18 amino acids. CDR1 is LGHDT, CDR2 YNNKEL, per germline (reference sequence). With V trimmed by 1 base and J by 2 bases, 6 bases remained unmatched. Relying on iRepertoire HTBI primers and Arm-PCR of CDR3 regions, the team built TCR beta libraries. TCRdb reprocessed the multiplex PCR reads via MiXCR and lists one record per CDR3 protein. Seen here are some 600,000 distinct CDR3 sequences, around 16% observed once, and the top ten hold around 13%. These data are taken from a study of regulatory T cells in long-lasting Graves disease. This sample also appeared in a second study, on T cells in Graves' hyperthyroidism and ophthalmopathy.

This clonotype was sampled from a man between 18 and 35 years old with Graves disease. The genes are TRBV3-1 and TRBJ2-7, with 15 positions matching TRBD2. The sequenced sample was peripheral blood mononuclear cells (PBMCs), obtained at new diagnosis, from a patient treated with antithyroid drugs. CDR3 DNA sequence: TGTGCCAGCAGCCAAGGGACTAGCGGGAGGGCCGCTCCCTACGAGCAGTACTTC. Protein product: CASSQGTSGRAAPYEQYF.